This T cell receptor (beta chain) originates from a study of blood T cell repertoires in COVID-19. Germline V gives CDR1 LNHNV, CDR2 YYDKDF (reference sequence). The V end lost 0 bases, the J end lost 4 bases, and 15 bases lay between the germline ends. The CDR3 length is 16 residues. Method: immunoSEQ multiplex PCR; TCRdb's copy keeps in-frame clones and lacks some. This sample has about 210,000 clones, with approximately 90% found just once. This clonotype was obtained from a man between 65 and 85 years old with acute or convalescent COVID-19. The specimen sequenced was peripheral blood. The V gene is TRBV15, the J gene TRBJ1-2; D unclear. CDR3 in DNA: TGTGCCACCAGCAGAGATGGGGAGGAATTGAGCTATGGCTACACCTTC. Translated: CATSRDGEELSYGYTF.